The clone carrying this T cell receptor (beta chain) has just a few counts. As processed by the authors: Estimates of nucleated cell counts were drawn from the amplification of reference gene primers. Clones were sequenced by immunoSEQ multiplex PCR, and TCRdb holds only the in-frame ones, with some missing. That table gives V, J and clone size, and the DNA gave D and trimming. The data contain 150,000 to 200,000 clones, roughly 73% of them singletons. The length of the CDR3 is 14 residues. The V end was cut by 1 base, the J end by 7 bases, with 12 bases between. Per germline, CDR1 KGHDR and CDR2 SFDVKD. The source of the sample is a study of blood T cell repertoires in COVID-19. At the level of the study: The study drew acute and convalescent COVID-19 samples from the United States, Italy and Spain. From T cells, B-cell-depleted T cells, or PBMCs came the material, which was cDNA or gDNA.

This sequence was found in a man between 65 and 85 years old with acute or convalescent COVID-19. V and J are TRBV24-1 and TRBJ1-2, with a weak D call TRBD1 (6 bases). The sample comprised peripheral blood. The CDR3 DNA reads TGTGCCACCAGTGATTTCACTAGAGGGGGTGGCTACACCTTC. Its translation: CATSDFTRGGGYTF.